A selection of T cell receptor beta chains follows, all from one sample in a study of T-cell reconstitution after alpha-beta-depleted transplantation in children. MiXCR was run by TCRdb on the PCR reads, yielding one entry per CDR3 protein. The sample carries hundreds of thousands of distinct CDR3 sequences, about an eighth recorded once. Sequencing was performed on PBMCs, mostly from graft donor cells, taken 360 days after TCRalphabeta/CD19-depleted stem cell transplant. The receptors shown here come from a male patient aged 10 to 17 who had a stem cell transplant for acute myeloid leukemia, so the T cells may come from the graft donor. Both conserved end residues are part of each CDR3. The D gene is left open where the match is weak. Size is stated for part of the rows, as once, few or many counts, or as a class when the clone is expanded.

d_call j_call clone_size v_call cdr3_nt cdr3_aa
TRBD1 TRBJ2-7 few TRBV7-2 TGTGCCAGCAGCCGGACAGGGGGGGGGCAGTACTTC CASSRTGGGQYF
- TRBJ2-7 - TRBV4-3 TGCGCCAGCAGCCAAGAGGGCCTCCTACCGATCTTCTACGAGCAGTACTTC CASSQEGLLPIFYEQYF
- TRBJ2-3 - TRBV2 TGTGCCTCCTACCGGGAGACAGCTAGCACAGATACGCAGTATTTT CASYRETASTDTQYF
TRBD1 TRBJ2-7 - TRBV20-1 TGCAGTGCTCTCCACAGGGGCGCCCTTCTCTACGAGCAGTACTTC CSALHRGALLYEQYF
TRBD1 TRBJ1-4 many TRBV12-3/TRBV12-4 TGTGCCAGCACCCAAACAGGGGGAAGACTGTTTTTT CASTQTGGRLFF
TRBD1 TRBJ2-7 few TRBV29-1 TGCAGCGTTCCACAGGGGGCTGGGTCCTACGAGCAGTACTTC CSVPQGAGSYEQYF
TRBD2 TRBJ2-7 few TRBV11-1 TGTGCCAGCAACAAGGGACTAGCGGCCTTCGGAACGTACTTC CASNKGLAAFGTYF
TRBD2 TRBJ2-1 - TRBV6-2/TRBV6-3 TGTGCCAGCAGTCGGGCAGGACTAGCGGTCCATAGCTCCTACAATGAGCAGTTCTTC CASSRAGLAVHSSYNEQFF
- TRBJ2-6 few TRBV27 TGTGCCAGCAGTCCTGGGAGCTCTGGGGCCAACGTCCTGACTTTC CASSPGSSGANVLTF
TRBD1 TRBJ2-7 - TRBV15 TGTGCCACCAGCAGAGATTCACGGACAGGGAAGTACGAGCAGTACTTC CATSRDSRTGKYEQYF
TRBD1 TRBJ2-1 few TRBV12-3/TRBV12-4 TGTGCCAGCAGCCCGGACAGGGTTAATGAGCAGTTCTTC CASSPDRVNEQFF
TRBD2 TRBJ2-2 many TRBV7-2 TGTGCCAGCAGCTTTCCCTGGGGAGGGCACGGGGAGCTGTTTTTT CASSFPWGGHGELFF
TRBD1 TRBJ2-1 few TRBV28 TGTGCCAGCAGAACCCCCCCCGGGACAGGGGGCCATGAGCAGTTCTTC CASRTPPGTGGHEQFF
TRBD2 TRBJ2-2 few TRBV12-3/TRBV12-4 TGTGCCAGCAGTTTCCCAGCGGGAGGGGGGGAGCTGTTTTTT CASSFPAGGGELFF
TRBD2 TRBJ2-7 many TRBV28 TGTGCCGGGGCGGGGGGCCGGCTGGGCGAGCAGTACTTC CAGAGGRLGEQYF
- TRBJ1-1 - TRBV6-1 TGTGCCAGCAGCCTCAAACAGGGCGGCACTGAAGCTTTCTTT CASSLKQGGTEAFF
- TRBJ2-1 - TRBV10-3 TGTGCCATCAGTGAGCTCCCGGGGGATGAGCAGTTCTTC CAISELPGDEQFF
- TRBJ2-3 many TRBV11-3 TGTGCCAGCAGCCATGGAGGCAGCCCTGGCACAGATACGCAGTATTTT CASSHGGSPGTDTQYF
- TRBJ2-7 few TRBV5-1 TGCGCCAGCAGCTTCTCGCGGGACGTGTACGAGCAGTACTTC CASSFSRDVYEQYF
TRBD2 TRBJ2-1 - TRBV12-3/TRBV12-4 TGTGCCAGCAGCCCCAGAGGGGCGGGAGGGCCTGGGAATGAGCAGTTCTTC CASSPRGAGGPGNEQFF
TRBD2 TRBJ2-4 few TRBV30 TGTGCCTGGCGACTAGCGGGAGCCCCCTTTCAGTACTTC CAWRLAGAPFQYF
- TRBJ1-6 few TRBV7-3 TGTGCCAGCAGCCCGACGGGATCACCTAATTCACCCCTCCACTTT CASSPTGSPNSPLHF
- TRBJ2-5 few TRBV20-1 TGCAGTGCTAGAATAACAGGACAAGAGACCCAGTACTTC CSARITGQETQYF
- TRBJ2-6 few TRBV10-3 TGTGCCATCAGTGGCGATACAGGGGAGGTTGGGGCCAACGTCCTGACTTTC CAISGDTGEVGANVLTF
- TRBJ2-7 few TRBV6-2/TRBV6-3 TGTGCCAGCAGTTCGCGGGTTTCCGAGCAGCACTTC CASSSRVSEQHF
TRBD2 TRBJ2-1 - TRBV9 TGTGCCAGCAGCGTAGTGGCGGGAGGGTACAATGAGCAGTTCTTC CASSVVAGGYNEQFF
- TRBJ1-5 many TRBV20-1 TGCAGTGCTCAGACCCGCGGGACCTCATGGAATCAGCCCCAGCATTTT CSAQTRGTSWNQPQHF
TRBD1 TRBJ1-1 few TRBV7-6 TGTGCCAGCAGCTTAGGTCAGGGGGCGAACACTGAAGCTTTCTTT CASSLGQGANTEAFF
TRBD1 TRBJ2-4 few TRBV3-1 TGTGCCAGCAGCCAAGGGGACAGAGGAGCCAAAAACATTCAGTACTTC CASSQGDRGAKNIQYF
- TRBJ2-2 many TRBV7-9 TGTGCCAGCAGCCCTCTTGCGGGATTGAACACCGGGGAGCTGTTTTTT CASSPLAGLNTGELFF
TRBD1 TRBJ2-2 few TRBV24-1 TGTGCCACCAGTGATTTAGGACTGGGACAGGGTAACACCGGGGAGCTGTTTTTT CATSDLGLGQGNTGELFF
TRBD2 TRBJ2-1 many TRBV28 TGTGCCAGCAGTTTCCCCCTCGGGGGCGGGAAGCGGGAGGGCCACAATGAGCAGTTCTTC CASSFPLGGGKREGHNEQFF
TRBD1 TRBJ2-3 few TRBV5-1 TGCGCCAGCAGCTCCCGCGCCCGAAAGGGGACAGGCACAGATACGCAGTATTTT CASSSRARKGTGTDTQYF
- TRBJ2-2 few TRBV27 TGTGCCAGCAGTTTATTTGGGGGGCTACGGAACACCGGGGAGCTGTTTTTT CASSLFGGLRNTGELFF
- TRBJ2-4 - TRBV5-1 TGCGCCAGCAGCTTGGCGGGCGGAGGGGCCAAAAACATTCAGTACTTC CASSLAGGGAKNIQYF
TRBD1 TRBJ2-7 many TRBV28 TGTGCCAGCAGTTTGGGACAGGGTCACGAGCAGTACTTC CASSLGQGHEQYF
TRBD2 TRBJ2-2 many TRBV9 TGTGCCAGCAGCGTAGGTCTAGCGGGAGGCACCGGGGAGCTGTTTTTT CASSVGLAGGTGELFF
TRBD1 TRBJ2-3 many TRBV4-1 TGCGCCAGCAGCCGAGGGGACAGGGGCACAGATACGCAGTATTTT CASSRGDRGTDTQYF
TRBD1 TRBJ1-5 - TRBV7-9 TGTGCCAGCAGCCTTACAGGGGGCGCAGGGCAGCCCCAGCATTTT CASSLTGGAGQPQHF
TRBD2 TRBJ2-7 few TRBV28 TGTGCCAGCAGTTTAGGACTAGCGGGAGCCCTCTCCTACGAGCAGTACTTC CASSLGLAGALSYEQYF